This T cell receptor beta chain was identified in a study of cytomegalovirus exposure and HLA in healthy donors. CDR3 size: 15 residues. The germline V gene has CDR1 MNHEY and CDR2 SMNVEV (reference sequence). The V gene end was trimmed by 6 bases and the J gene end by 9 bases; junction bases not matched to a gene: 9. The PCR had 60 Vbeta and 13 Jbeta primers. Sequenced by immunoSEQ multiplex PCR; TCRdb stores in-frame clones only, minus some. This sample has roughly 170,000 clones, with roughly 84% found just once. The sample was PBMCs. This TCR derives from a girl aged 2-15 years in good health and CMV-seropositive. The rearrangement uses TRBV27 and TRBJ2-1, with TRBD2 matching over 12 bases. In DNA, the CDR3 is TGTGCCAGCAGATCAAGACTAGCGGGAGAAGCTGAGCAGTTCTTC. This gives the protein CASRSRLAGEAEQFF.